Listed here are 2 T cell receptor beta chains from one sample, sequenced in a study of T cell responses to AZD1222 COVID-19 vaccine. TCRdb keeps only in-frame clones here, not all; method: immunoSEQ multiplex PCR. Here the sample spans more than 100,000 clones, over 75% being singletons. Sequences were derived from peripheral blood, sampled on day 0 of AZD1222 vaccination. The receptors here all came from an adult in good health.

The chain combines TRBV6-5 with TRBJ1-4, with D perhaps matching TRBD1 (6 bases). The CDR3 consists of 15 residues. From germline, CDR1 is MNHEY and CDR2 SVGAGI. Trimming took 10 bases from V and 4 from J, leaving 19 bases between them. The CDR3 bases are TGTGCCACCGCCGTGAGGGGGGCCAATAATGAAAAACTGTTTTTT. Protein sequence: CATAVRGANNEKLFF.

The chain has TRBV9 and TRBJ1-3, with unresolved D. Trimming pared 4 bases from V and 0 bases from J, leaving 11 bases between. Germline lookup yields CDR1 SGDLS and CDR2 YYNGEE. The CDR3 spans 15 residues. The CDR3: CASSPDPSSGNTIYF. CDR3 DNA: TGTGCCAGCAGCCCCGACCCCTCCTCTGGAAACACCATATATTTT.